This is a list of T cell receptor beta chains from one sample in a study of a mutant IDH1 vaccine in newly diagnosed glioma. Here immunoSEQ multiplex PCR was the method, and the copy in TCRdb shows in-frame clones only, minus some. The sample holds about 48,000 clones, around 80% seen once. No antigen is known for these receptors. The source was PBMCs, collected from a glioma patient whose treatment included an IDH1 peptide vaccine. These receptors were obtained from a middle-aged man with glioma. Both conserved end residues are part of each CDR3. A D gene is named only where the DNA matches it firmly. Clone size appears in some rows only: once, few, many, or a class for an expanded clone.

>TRBV2|TRBJ1-5|NA|TRBD1
TGTGCCAGCTCAAGACAGGGGGCAGATCAGCCCCAGCATTTT
CASSRQGADQPQHF
>TRBV5-4|TRBJ2-5|NA|TRBD2
TGTGCCAGCAGCTTGGGGGGGGGTCGACGGGAGACCCAGTACTTC
CASSLGGGRRETQYF
>TRBV11-3|TRBJ1-1|NA|NA
TGTGCCAGCAGCTTAGGCGCAGGCGTGAACACTGAAGCTTTCTTT
CASSLGAGVNTEAFF
>TRBV30|TRBJ1-1|NA|NA
TGTGCCTGGAGGGCCACTGAAGCTTTCTTT
CAWRATEAFF
>TRBV6-5|TRBJ1-1|few|TRBD1
TGTGCCAGCAGTCAGGGGGAGAGGCGAGAAGCTTTCTTT
CASSQGERREAFF
>TRBV30|TRBJ1-5|once|NA
TGTGCCTGGAGTGTACTGGGACTCGATCAGCCCCAGCATTTT
CAWSVLGLDQPQHF
>TRBV12-5|TRBJ1-1|NA|NA
TGTGCTAGTGGCCACACTGAAGCTTTCTTT
CASGHTEAFF
>TRBV6-5|TRBJ1-4|NA|NA
TGTGCCAGCAGTCCCCAAGGCAATGAAAAACTGTTTTTT
CASSPQGNEKLFF
>TRBV5-6|TRBJ2-7|NA|TRBD1
TGTGCCAGCAGCTTCGGGACAGGGAACGAGCAGTACTTC
CASSFGTGNEQYF
>TRBV6-5|TRBJ1-4|NA|TRBD1
TGTGCCAGCAGAACACAGGGGGCTGGTGAAAAACTGTTTTTT
CASRTQGAGEKLFF
>TRBV6-5|TRBJ2-5|NA|TRBD2
TGTGCCAGCAGCCGACCGGGACTAGGAGGGGAGACCCAGTACTTC
CASSRPGLGGETQYF
>TRBV7-6|TRBJ2-7|NA|TRBD1
TGTGCCAGCAGCCTTCCGGGACAGACCTACGAGCAGTACTTC
CASSLPGQTYEQYF
>TRBV5-1|TRBJ1-4|NA|NA
TGCGCCACCGCGGGACGGGAAAATGAAAAACTGTTTTTT
CATAGRENEKLFF
>TRBV7-9|TRBJ1-2|NA|NA
TGTGCCAGCACCTTGCCGGGGTCCTATGGCTACACCTTC
CASTLPGSYGYTF
>TRBV5-4|TRBJ1-1|NA|NA
TGTGCCAGCAGCCCAGGAGGACTCACTGAAGCTTTCTTT
CASSPGGLTEAFF
>TRBV25-1|TRBJ2-1|NA|TRBD2
TGTGCCAGCAGTGAATTGGCGGGGGGTTACAATGAGCAGTTCTTC
CASSELAGGYNEQFF
>TRBV7-9|TRBJ2-7|NA|NA
TGTGCCATCCCCCCGAGCTACGAGCAGTACTTC
CAIPPSYEQYF
>TRBV5-1|TRBJ2-7|NA|TRBD2
TGCGCCAGCAGCGGCGGGGGGACTTACGAGCAGTACTTC
CASSGGGTYEQYF
>TRBV18|TRBJ2-1|NA|NA
TGTGCCAGCTCACTTCCGAACTCCGCGGGGAATGAGCAGTTCTTC
CASSLPNSAGNEQFF
>TRBV6-1|TRBJ1-5|NA|NA
TGTGCCAGCAGGCGGGGGGTCGGTCAGCCCCAGCATTTT
CASRRGVGQPQHF
>TRBV27|TRBJ1-1|NA|NA
TGTGCCAGTACAACCGGGGGGCGAAGAACTGAAGCTTTCTTT
CASTTGGRRTEAFF
>TRBV7-2|TRBJ1-1|NA|NA
TGTGCCAGCAGCTCCCCAGGCTCAGGGGATGAAGCTTTCTTT
CASSSPGSGDEAFF
>TRBV29-1|TRBJ1-4|NA|NA
TGCAGCGTTGAAGTGGAAGGGGATGAAAAACTGTTTTTT
CSVEVEGDEKLFF
>TRBV30|TRBJ1-2|NA|NA
TGTGCCTGGAGTGACCTTGGGGGTTTCTATGGCTACACCTTC
CAWSDLGGFYGYTF
>TRBV9|TRBJ1-2|once|NA
TGTGCCAGCAGCGCTGTCGGGGTTGCTCGCGGCTACACCTTC
CASSAVGVARGYTF
>TRBV29-1|TRBJ1-2|NA|NA
TGCAGCGTTGCTGAGGGAGAGCGTGGCTACACCTTC
CSVAEGERGYTF
>TRBV9|TRBJ2-7|NA|NA
TGTGCCAGCAGCCTAGGACAGTCGACCTACGAGCAGTACTTC
CASSLGQSTYEQYF
>TRBV5-6|TRBJ2-1|once|NA
TGTGCCAGCAGCTTGACAGGGCCAAATGAGCAGTTCTTC
CASSLTGPNEQFF
>TRBV6-5|TRBJ1-5|NA|TRBD1
TGTGCCAGCAGTTTGGACAGGGGCCTCAATCAGCCCCAGCATTTT
CASSLDRGLNQPQHF
>TRBV6-1|TRBJ2-3|NA|TRBD1
TGTGCCAGCAGTTCCGGACAGGACAATACGCAGTATTTT
CASSSGQDNTQYF
>TRBV30|TRBJ2-7|NA|NA
TGTGCCTGGAGGGCTGGGCCGACCTACGAGCAGTACTTC
CAWRAGPTYEQYF
>TRBV5-4|TRBJ2-4|NA|NA
TGTGCCAGCAGCCCTCAGGGAGGGGGAAGAGGGACCAAAAACATTCAGTACTTC
CASSPQGGGRGTKNIQYF
>TRBV12-5|TRBJ1-1|NA|NA
TGTGCTAGTGGTCGTTCCGTCACAGGGTTAATGAACACTGAAGCTTTCTTT
CASGRSVTGLMNTEAFF
>TRBV4-2|TRBJ1-1|NA|NA
TGTGCCAGCAGCCAAGATTGGGTTAACGGGAACACTGAAGCTTTCTTT
CASSQDWVNGNTEAFF
>TRBV18|TRBJ1-1|NA|NA
TGTGCCAGCTCACCCCGGGACATAGGGTATGGGGACACTGAAGCTTTCTTT
CASSPRDIGYGDTEAFF
>TRBV2|TRBJ2-7|NA|TRBD1
TGTGCCAGCAGACGGACAGGAGCCTACGAGCAGTACTTC
CASRRTGAYEQYF
>TRBV2|TRBJ1-5|few|TRBD1
TGTGCCAGCAGTCCCGGGACAGGGTCCTATCAGCCCCAGCATTTT
CASSPGTGSYQPQHF
>TRBV15|TRBJ2-2|NA|NA
TGTGCCACCAGCGGACGTGTCCGCACCGGGGAGCTGTTTTTT
CATSGRVRTGELFF
>TRBV7-9|TRBJ1-5|few|NA
TGTGCCAGCAGCCAGGGAGGCCAGCCCCAGCATTTT
CASSQGGQPQHF
>TRBV19|TRBJ2-7|NA|TRBD1
TGTGCCAGTAGTAATTGGACAGGGGGCTACGAGCAGTACTTC
CASSNWTGGYEQYF
>TRBV4-1|TRBJ1-1|once|NA
TGCGCCAGCAGCCACATCCCCCCCTGGGGGAGTTCTGAAGCTTTCTTT
CASSHIPPWGSSEAFF
>TRBV9|TRBJ2-1|NA|TRBD2
TGTGCCAGCAGCGCCCCACTAGCGGGGGCACTCTACAATGAGCAGTTCTTC
CASSAPLAGALYNEQFF
>TRBV6-1|TRBJ1-1|NA|TRBD1
TGTGCCAGCAGTCCAGACAGGGGTACTGAAGCTTTCTTT
CASSPDRGTEAFF
>TRBV6-5|TRBJ2-3|NA|TRBD1
TGTGCCAGCAGTTACTCGGACAGGGAAGGTACGCAGTATTTT
CASSYSDREGTQYF
>TRBV15|TRBJ1-2|NA|TRBD1
TGTGCCACCAGCAGAGATTCGGACAGGGCGGACTTTGGCTACACCTTC
CATSRDSDRADFGYTF
>TRBV7-9|TRBJ2-7|NA|NA
TGTGCCAGCAGCCAGTACGAGCAGTACTTC
CASSQYEQYF
>TRBV29-1|TRBJ1-2|NA|NA
TGCAGCTCCGGGGAGCTCTATGGCTACACCTTC
CSSGELYGYTF
>TRBV4-2|TRBJ2-1|few|TRBD1
TGTGCCAGCAGCCAAACGGGACAGGGTCGGGATGAGCAGTTCTTC
CASSQTGQGRDEQFF
>TRBV7-9|TRBJ1-2|NA|NA
TGTGCCAGCAGCTTGCAGGCAGGTGGCTACACCTTC
CASSLQAGGYTF
>TRBV20-1|TRBJ1-4|NA|TRBD1
TGCAGTGCAACAGACAGGGGGAGGGAGTTTTTT
CSATDRGREFF
>TRBV4-2|TRBJ2-2|few|NA
TGTGCCAGCAGCCACACTACCACCGGGGAGCTGTTTTTT
CASSHTTTGELFF
>TRBV5-1|TRBJ2-5|NA|NA
TGCGCCAGCAGCGAGGGAGAGACCCAGTACTTC
CASSEGETQYF
>TRBV15|TRBJ2-7|NA|TRBD1
TGTGCCACCAGCACCGATGACAGGGCACGGTACGAGCAGTACTTC
CATSTDDRARYEQYF
>TRBV5-1|TRBJ2-5|NA|NA
TGCGCCAGCAGCCTTCGGGACGGCGGAGAGACCCAGTACTTC
CASSLRDGGETQYF